Each of the 20 T cell receptor beta chains below was sequenced from the same sample in a study of Tregs in tolerant kidney transplant recipients. Clones were sequenced by immunoSEQ multiplex PCR, and TCRdb holds only the in-frame ones, with some missing. The table includes over 50,000 clones, over 70% detected once. Sample: CD4+ T cells from blood. These receptors were obtained from a human donor in good health.

In nucleotides, the CDR3 is TGCGCCAGCAGCCAAGATCCCTACGGAGGGCAAAAGAGCTCCTACGAGCAGTACTTC. This encodes CASSQDPYGGQKSSYEQYF. The chain links TRBV4-1 to TRBJ2-7, with TRBD2 as a possible D gene (6 bases). The V and J ends lost 0 bases and 0 bases respectively, with 21 bases between them. CDR1 MGHRA and CDR2 YSYEKL come from the germline V gene. This CDR3 contains 19 residues.

V is TRBV4-3 and J is TRBJ2-7; no clear D gene. Germline CDR1 reads LGHNA; CDR2 reads YSLEER. V shed 0 bases and J shed 4 bases, with 1 base lying between them. The CDR3 covers 11 residues. The CDR3 DNA sequence: TGCGCCAGCAGCCAAGAATACGAGCAGTACTTC. Protein product: CASSQEYEQYF.

The chain links TRBV4-3 to TRBJ2-1; D not certain. The CDR3 has 14 amino acids. The V end lost 0 bases, the J end lost 7 bases, and 10 bases lay between the germline ends. The V gene's germline CDR1 is LGHNA and CDR2 YSLEER. CDR3: CASSQDQSSNEQFF. DNA for the CDR3: TGCGCCAGCAGCCAAGACCAGTCCTCAAATGAGCAGTTCTTC.

The rearrangement joins TRBV10-1 to TRBJ2-6; D gene uncertain. Germline CDR1 and CDR2: WNHNN and SYGVQD (reference sequence). This CDR3 has 19 residues. V was cut by 0 bases and J by 1 base, with 16 bases left in between. The CDR3 DNA reads as TGCGCCAGCAGTGAGTCCTTCGCCGATGGGTTTTCTGGGGCCAACGTCCTGACTTTC. It translates to CASSESFADGFSGANVLTF.

The CDR3 region is CASYRGRTYEQYF. Here the CDR3 DNA reads TGTGCCTCATACAGGGGGCGGACCTACGAGCAGTACTTC. V usage is TRBV30 and J usage is TRBJ2-7; 9 nucleotides agree with TRBD1. The CDR3 is made up of 13 amino acids. V gave up 7 bases and J gave up 2 bases; unmatched junction bases: 6. Germline loops: CDR1 GTSNPN, CDR2 SVGIG (reference sequence).

This clone has more than one count but fewer than ten. The chain has TRBV20-1 and TRBJ2-7; TRBD1 is a possible D gene (6 bases). The CDR3 covers 11 residues. V lost 6 bases, J lost 2 bases, and 8 bases lay in between. In germline, CDR1 is DFQATT, CDR2 SNEGSKA (reference sequence). The CDR3 spells CSATGTYEQYF. The CDR3 nucleotides read TGCAGTGCCACAGGGACCTACGAGCAGTACTTC.

This clone came up once. The junction departs from germline at one end; a sequencing error may be responsible. The chain recombines TRBV11-2 with TRBJ2-7, with D maybe TRBD1 (6 bases). This CDR3 spans 15 amino acids. Germline V gene sequence: CDR1 SGHAT, CDR2 FQNNGV. CDR3 amino acids: CASSLGPQGSHEQYF. The CDR3 DNA is TGTGCCAGCAGCTTGGGGCCACAGGGCTCCCACGAGCAGTACTTC.

This rearrangement joins TRBV7-8 to TRBJ2-3; 9 bases map to TRBD1. CDR3 length: 15 residues. From germline, CDR1 is SGHVS and CDR2 FQNEAQ. Germline trimming cut 4 bases from V and 5 bases from J; bases unmatched to any gene: 7. CDR3 region: CASSSNRGRLDTQYF. CDR3 coding DNA: TGTGCCAGCAGCTCTAACAGGGGGCGTTTAGATACGCAGTATTTT.

The chain joins TRBV7-3 to TRBJ2-7; 8 positions match TRBD1. The V and J ends lost 5 bases and 7 bases, in that order; junction bases with no gene match: 10. Germline-derived CDR1 and CDR2 are SGHTA and FQGTGA. This CDR3 has 14 residues. In nucleotides, the CDR3 is TGTGCCAGCAGCCCCACAGGGGGTCAGGAAGAGCAGTACTTC. It yields the protein CASSPTGGQEEQYF.

The chain carries TRBV27 and TRBJ1-1; D gene uncertain. Looked up from germline, CDR1 is MNHEY and CDR2 is SMNVEV (reference sequence). The CDR3 is 13 residues long. V dropped 6 bases and J dropped 4 bases, with 12 bases sitting between them. CDR3 sequence reads: CASSRSLGTEAFF. In nucleotides, the CDR3 is TGTGCCAGCAGCCGAAGTCTGGGCACTGAAGCTTTCTTT.

The chain has TRBV7-2 and TRBJ2-1, with a weak D call TRBD2 (5 bases). The germline V and J ends were trimmed by 7 bases and 9 bases, with 16 bases remaining between them. The CDR3 has 13 residues. In germline, CDR1 is SGHTA, CDR2 FQGNSA. Here the CDR3 DNA reads TGTGCCAGCAACCCCGGTAGGGAGAGTGAGCAGTTCTTC. Its translation: CASNPGRESEQFF.

The chain uses TRBV10-3 and TRBJ2-7; D is perhaps TRBD1 (6 bases). Germline lookup yields CDR1 ENHRY and CDR2 SYGVKD. The CDR3 runs 13 residues. The V end was cut by 8 bases, the J end by 2 bases, with 13 bases between. CDR3 residues: CAIGSGHPYEQYF. The CDR3 DNA reads as TGTGCCATCGGATCGGGACATCCCTACGAGCAGTACTTC.

This chain links TRBV28 with TRBJ1-3; a possible D gene is TRBD1 (6 bases). V was clipped by 4 bases and J by 0 bases, with 16 bases between them. CDR3 length: 17 residues. The germline CDR1 and CDR2 sequences are MDHEN and SYDVKM. The chain's CDR3 is CASSYWTETFSGNTIYF. CDR3 sequence (DNA): TGTGCCAGCAGTTACTGGACAGAAACTTTCTCTGGAAACACCATATATTTT.

The gene calls are TRBV11-2 and TRBJ2-1; the match to TRBD1 covers 8 bases. The germline V gene encodes CDR1 SGHAT and CDR2 FQNNGV. The J segment lost 5 bases and the V segment lost 5 bases, leaving 11 bases of the junction unmatched. The CDR3 covers 16 residues. The CDR3 region is CASSDTRDRPNNEQFF. In DNA, the CDR3 is TGTGCCAGCAGCGATACGCGGGACAGGCCGAACAATGAGCAGTTCTTC.

CDR3 DNA sequence: TGTGCCTGGCGTGGGGTGGGCTATGGCTACACCTTC. The encoded protein is CAWRGVGYGYTF. The V and J genes are TRBV30 and TRBJ1-2, with D unresolved. The CDR3 length is 12 residues. Germline CDR1 and CDR2: GTSNPN and SVGIG (reference sequence). V dropped 5 bases and J dropped 4 bases, with 11 bases sitting between them.

The rearrangement joins TRBV7-9 to TRBJ2-6; D remains ambiguous. The CDR3 spans 15 residues. V was trimmed by 1 base and J by 0 bases, leaving 4 bases between them. Germline CDR1 and CDR2: SEHNR and FQNEAQ (reference sequence). CDR3 sequence: CASSLEVSGANVLTF. The CDR3 region has the DNA TGTGCCAGCAGCTTAGAAGTCTCTGGGGCCAACGTCCTGACTTTC.

This chain connects TRBV6-6 to TRBJ2-2; D is ambiguous. CDR3 size: 13 residues. Trimming pared 6 bases from V and 5 bases from J, leaving 10 bases between. Germline values: CDR1 MNHNY, CDR2 SVGAGI (reference sequence). The CDR3 DNA reads as TGTGCCAGCAGATGGTCCCAAACCGGGGAGCTGTTTTTT. The encoded protein is CASRWSQTGELFF.

In this sample, this clone turned up once. The chain combines TRBV29-1 with TRBJ1-5, with D possibly matching TRBD1 (5 bases). The germline V gene has CDR1 SQVTM and CDR2 ANQGSEA. V was cut by 5 bases and J by 0 bases, with 11 bases left in between. This CDR3 comprises 14 residues. The CDR3: CSVWGGGSNQPQHF. The CDR3, as DNA: TGCAGCGTTTGGGGGGGAGGTAGCAATCAGCCCCAGCATTTT.

V and J are TRBV2 and TRBJ2-2, with D unresolved. V shed 8 bases and J shed 4 bases, with 11 bases lying between them. The CDR3 consists of 13 residues. In germline, CDR1 is SNHLY, CDR2 FYNNEI. Here the CDR3 reads CASLYVSTGELFF. The CDR3 DNA reads as TGTGCCAGCTTATACGTCAGCACCGGGGAGCTGTTTTTT. The full variable domain, its missing parts supplied by reference TRBV2 and TRBJ2-2, is EPEVTQTPSHQVTQMGQEVILRCVPISNHLYFYWYRQILGQKVEFLVSFYNNEISEKSEIFDDQFSVERPDGSNFTLKIRSTKLEDSAMYFCASLYVSTGELFFGEGSRLTVL.

CDR3 sequence: CASSRGQLPETQYF. The CDR3 bases are TGTGCCAGCAGCCGGGGACAGCTCCCAGAGACCCAGTACTTC. The chain links TRBV9 to TRBJ2-5, with 7 bases aligning to TRBD1. J gave up 4 bases and V 4 bases, and 7 bases lay outside the gene matches. Per germline, CDR1 SGDLS and CDR2 YYNGEE. The CDR3 spans 14 residues.